This TCR beta chain was identified during a study of T cell repertoires in cytomegalovirus infection. At the level of the study: CMV epitopes that were recently identified and HLA-C-restricted were used alongside well-studied HLA-B-restricted ones. Indications of both CMV infection and matching HLA type were provided by public TCR beta signatures. Notes on the study in general: CMV carriers with the relevant HLA were identified by cumulative public TCR beta family frequency. In two of eight donors, the top clonotype was HLA-C-restricted CMV-specific.

CDR1 and CDR2 from the germline V gene are LGHNA and YNFKEQ. This CDR3 contains 17 residues. V trimming: 0 bases; J trimming: 10 bases; junction bases outside the gene matches: 11. MiXCR was run by TCRdb on the reads, yielding one entry per CDR3 protein. The sample carries around 58,000 distinct CDR3 sequences, 20% recorded once. This clonotype occurred a few times. The target antigen is unknown. This specimen consisted of CD8+ T cells from cultured PBMCs, obtained from culture after CMV antigen stimulation. This receptor was taken from a human donor in good health (CMV status not recorded). Some clones in this sample may be carry-over from other donors' samples. V is TRBV4-2 and J is TRBJ2-1; 11 bases are shared with TRBD2. Here the CDR3 reads CASSQEGLAGGLKEQFF. CDR3 nucleotides: TGTGCCAGCAGCCAAGAAGGGTTAGCGGGGGGGCTAAAAGAGCAGTTCTTC.